This TCR beta chain originates from a study of blood T cell repertoires in COVID-19. Across the whole study: Researchers got acute and convalescent COVID-19 samples from the United States, Italy and Spain. Sample material is recorded as cDNA or gDNA derived from T cells, B-cell-depleted T cells, or PBMCs.

CDR1 and CDR2 from the germline V gene are SGHRS and YFSETQ. V lost 1 base and J 7 bases, leaving 15 bases between the germline ends. This CDR3 is built from 15 residues. In the study's own analysis: Researchers report that nucleated cell counts were estimated from reference gene primer amplification. TCRdb keeps only in-frame clones here, not all; method: immunoSEQ multiplex PCR. V and J calls and clone size follow that table, whereas D and trimming were derived from the DNA. The sample holds about 210,000 clones; 82% are singletons and the top ten take approximately 12%. The clonotype comes from a woman aged 40-49 years with acute or convalescent COVID-19. The sample comprised peripheral blood. The chain has TRBV5-1 and TRBJ2-1; TRBD2 might be the D (5 bases). Here the CDR3 reads CASSLWNSERNEQFF. The CDR3 DNA reads as TGCGCCAGCAGCTTGTGGAATAGCGAGAGGAATGAGCAGTTCTTC.